Listed here are 9 T cell receptor beta chains from one sample, sequenced in a study of response to subunit inactivated influenza vaccine. Via MiXCR, TCRdb re-called the RT-PCR reads, giving one row per CDR3 protein. Among 430,000 or so distinct CDR3 sequences listed, approximately 9.9% were seen once. Here the sequenced sample was PBMCs from blood, taken around seven weeks after vaccination. Receptors originate from a man aged 50 to 59 who received an inactivated influenza vaccine.

This clonotype was counted ten times or more. The CDR3 sequence: CASSRPRRQSGGQTYEQYF. DNA for the CDR3: TGTGCCAGCAGCCGACCCCGTCGCCAAAGCGGGGGGCAAACCTACGAGCAGTACTTC. The chain uses TRBV7-8 and TRBJ2-7; 9 nucleotides align to TRBD2. This CDR3 is 19 amino acids long. The junction had 19 bases not matched to a gene; V was cut back by 5 bases and J by 2 bases. Germline CDR1 is SGHVS and CDR2 is FQNEAQ.

This clonotype was detected a few times. The V and J genes are TRBV7-2 and TRBJ2-5; D remains unclear. This CDR3 is 15 amino acids long. Germline lookup yields CDR1 SGHTA and CDR2 FQGNSA. V lost 3 bases, J lost 5 bases, and 16 bases lay in between. CDR3 in DNA: TGTGCCAGCAGCTTTACAGCGACAAGGCTGGAGACCCAGTACTTC. Translation: CASSFTATRLETQYF.

This clonotype was observed a few times. The genes are TRBV6-5 and TRBJ2-3; 7 bases are shared with TRBD1. J lost 6 bases, V lost 4 bases, and 13 bases had no gene match. CDR3 length: 16 amino acids. Germline V gene data show CDR1 as MNHEY and CDR2 as SVGAGI. The CDR3 nucleotides read TGTGCCAGCAGTTCCCCAATCGACAGGGACGGGGATACGCAGTATTTT. Its protein is CASSSPIDRDGDTQYF.

At least ten counts were recorded for this clonotype. The chain recombines TRBV16 with TRBJ2-7; the D is unclear. Germline values: CDR1 KGHSY, CDR2 FQNENV. CDR3 length: 13 residues. With 5 bases removed from V and 0 bases from J, the gap between germline ends came to 8 bases. The CDR3 is CASSSSSSYEQYF. The CDR3 coding sequence is TGTGCCAGCAGCTCCTCCAGCTCCTACGAGCAGTACTTC.

This chain joins TRBV5-5 and TRBJ2-5; 8 positions match TRBD2. The CDR3 has 16 residues. Germline CDR1 reads SGHKS; CDR2 reads YYEKEE (reference sequence). J was trimmed by 5 bases and V by 0 bases; bases with no gene match: 9. The chain's CDR3 is CASSLAPAGGQETQYF. The CDR3 coding sequence is TGTGCCAGCAGCTTGGCTCCCGCGGGGGGCCAGGAGACCCAGTACTTC.

This chain links TRBV7-2 with TRBJ2-7; 8 bases are a match to TRBD2. J lost 6 bases, V lost 1 base, and 8 bases had no gene match. The CDR3 covers 15 residues. Germline lookup yields CDR1 SGHTA and CDR2 FQGNSA. CDR3 amino acids: CASSLESGSQGEQYF. Written as DNA, the CDR3 is TGTGCCAGCAGCTTAGAGAGCGGGAGTCAAGGCGAGCAGTACTTC.

This clonotype was seen only a few times. The chain uses TRBV7-2 and TRBJ2-3, with D possibly matching TRBD2 (6 bases). Germline V gives CDR1 SGHTA, CDR2 FQGNSA. The CDR3 runs 17 residues. Trimming shortened V by 4 bases and J by 2 bases, and 19 bases separated the two germline ends. The chain's CDR3 is CASSSRWGVEATDTQYF. In DNA, the CDR3 is TGTGCCAGCAGCTCCCGCTGGGGGGTTGAGGCCACAGATACGCAGTATTTT.

As regards this clonotype: A single base separates this from a much larger clone, so it may be a read error. The V call is TRBV12-3 or TRBV12-4, the J call TRBJ2-5; the match to TRBD1 covers 7 bases. This CDR3 is 13 amino acids long. The DNA for the CDR3 is TGTACCAGCAGTTACGAGACAGGGACGACCCAGTACTTC. Translating it yields CTSSYETGTTQYF.

Only a few counts were recorded for this clonotype. V usage is TRBV5-1 and J usage is TRBJ1-3; 9 nucleotides agree with TRBD1. The CDR3 contains 17 residues. Germline V lookup: CDR1 SGHRS, CDR2 YFSETQ. V trimming: 2 bases; J trimming: 4 bases; junction bases outside the gene matches: 10. CDR3: CASSFSGQGVLGNTIYF. As DNA, the CDR3 is TGCGCCAGCAGCTTCTCGGGACAGGGTGTGTTGGGAAACACCATATATTTT.